Listed below are T cell receptor beta chains from one sample, sequenced in a study of T cell responses to AZD1222 COVID-19 vaccine. Some clones are missing from TCRdb's copy, which holds only in-frame ones; the method was immunoSEQ multiplex PCR. The sample consists of 100,000 to 150,000 clones, roughly 90% of them appearing once. This specimen was peripheral blood, taken on day 0 of AZD1222 vaccination. The receptors originated from an adult in good health. The CDR3 runs from the conserved cysteine through the conserved F or W. A D gene is named only where the DNA matches it firmly. Where a row states a size, it is once, few, many or the class of an expanded clone; other rows omit it.

CDR3nt,CDR3aa,abundance,j_gene,d_gene,v_gene
TGCGCCAGCAGCCAACCTCCTTTAGCGGGAGGAGGAAACTATAACACCGGGGAGCTGTTTTTT,CASSQPPLAGGGNYNTGELFF,-,TRBJ2-2,TRBD2,TRBV4-1
TGTGCCAGCAGCCAGGGGGAGTCTGAAGCTTTCTTT,CASSQGESEAFF,-,TRBJ1-1,-,TRBV3-1/TRBV3-2
TGTGCCAGCAGTTCTCACGGGACTACCCAATACGAGCAGTACTTC,CASSSHGTTQYEQYF,-,TRBJ2-7,TRBD2,TRBV28
TGTGCCACCAGCAGAGGCTTTAGGTCAGGGGGGAGCAATCAGCCCCAGCATTTT,CATSRGFRSGGSNQPQHF,-,TRBJ1-5,TRBD1,TRBV15
TGTGCCACCAGTGCTAACGGGAGGGCGTTCTACGAGCAGTACTTC,CATSANGRAFYEQYF,-,TRBJ2-7,TRBD2,TRBV24-1
TGCGCCAGCAGAACCCGACAGGGGGCCACTGAAGCTTTCTTT,CASRTRQGATEAFF,-,TRBJ1-1,TRBD1,TRBV5-1
TGTGCCAGCAGCCATTGGGGCACAGATACGCAGTATTTT,CASSHWGTDTQYF,-,TRBJ2-3,-,TRBV3-1/TRBV3-2
TGTGCCAGCAGTTTCCGACAGACTCGCCGTAATGAAAAACTGTTTTTT,CASSFRQTRRNEKLFF,once,TRBJ1-4,-,TRBV6-5
TGCGCCAGCAGGGAAACAGGGAACGACGGCTACACCTTC,CASRETGNDGYTF,-,TRBJ1-2,-,TRBV10-1
TGTGCCAGCAGCGTAGATCCGAACCCCTACGAGCAGTACTTC,CASSVDPNPYEQYF,-,TRBJ2-7,-,TRBV9
TGTGCCAGCAGTTTATGGTCGGTCCGTTATAGCAATCAGCCCCAGCATTTT,CASSLWSVRYSNQPQHF,-,TRBJ1-5,-,TRBV28
TGTGCCACCAGCAGAGATGAATGCCACCGATACAATGAGCAGTTCTTC,CATSRDECHRYNEQFF,-,TRBJ2-1,-,TRBV15
TGTGCTAGTGGAGGGGACAGGCCTCGAGCTTTCTTT,CASGGDRPRAFF,-,TRBJ1-1,TRBD1,TRBV12-5
TGTGCCAGCAGTCTGGACTTCTACGAGCAGTACTTC,CASSLDFYEQYF,-,TRBJ2-7,-,TRBV12-3/TRBV12-4
TGTGCCACCAGCAGAGATCTCGGACAAAAGAACACTGAAGCTTTCTTT,CATSRDLGQKNTEAFF,-,TRBJ1-1,-,TRBV15
TGTGCCAGTAGTTCTAGCGGGAGGACAGATACGCAGTATTTT,CASSSSGRTDTQYF,-,TRBJ2-3,TRBD2,TRBV19
TGTGCCAGCTCACCCAACGACAGGGGGCCGCCCCAGCATTTT,CASSPNDRGPPQHF,-,TRBJ1-5,TRBD1,TRBV18
TGTGCCACCAGTGATCCGGGACAGAACTATGGCTACACCTTC,CATSDPGQNYGYTF,-,TRBJ1-2,TRBD1,TRBV24-1
TGCGCCAGCAGCTTGGAGAGTGGACTAGCGGCAGATACGCAGTATTTT,CASSLESGLAADTQYF,-,TRBJ2-3,TRBD2,TRBV5-1
TGTGCCAGCAGTGAATGGGCAGGGAGGGGCGAGACCCAGTACTTC,CASSEWAGRGETQYF,-,TRBJ2-5,TRBD2,TRBV6-1
TGTGCCAGCAGCAAGGACAGGGTGGGCTCTGGGGCCAACGTCCTGACTTTC,CASSKDRVGSGANVLTF,-,TRBJ2-6,TRBD1,TRBV7-3
TGTGCCAGCAGTTTTCCGGGGGACGGCTACACCTTC,CASSFPGDGYTF,-,TRBJ1-2,-,TRBV28
TGTGCCACCGGGGCAGGGAATAGCAATCAGCCCCAGCATTTT,CATGAGNSNQPQHF,-,TRBJ1-5,-,TRBV24-1
TGTGCCAGTTCGCAGGGGCACTACAATGAGCAGTTCTTC,CASSQGHYNEQFF,-,TRBJ2-1,-,TRBV9
TGCAGTGCTAGCAAGGGTCAGCCCCAGCATTTT,CSASKGQPQHF,-,TRBJ1-5,-,TRBV20-1
TGCGCCAGCAGCCAAGAGCAGCGGGAGGGCGGTATCAACGAGCAGTACTTC,CASSQEQREGGINEQYF,-,TRBJ2-7,TRBD2,TRBV4-1
TGCGCCAGCAGCCCGGACGGTGACTATGGCTACACCTTC,CASSPDGDYGYTF,-,TRBJ1-2,-,TRBV5-1
TGTGCCAGCAGCTTAGCTTACAGGACAGGGTCCTACAATGAGCAGTTCTTC,CASSLAYRTGSYNEQFF,-,TRBJ2-1,TRBD1,TRBV7-6
TGTGCCAGCAGCTTAGGGACGGTGAAGACCCAGTACTTC,CASSLGTVKTQYF,-,TRBJ2-5,-,TRBV7-9
TGTGCCAGCAGCCCCCAAACCATAGCGGGAGGTTGGGGGACCGGGGAGCTGTTTTTT,CASSPQTIAGGWGTGELFF,-,TRBJ2-2,TRBD2,TRBV3-1/TRBV3-2
TGTGCCAGTAGTTCGATACAGGGGGCCTCCTACGAGCAGTACTTC,CASSSIQGASYEQYF,-,TRBJ2-7,TRBD1,TRBV19
TGTGCCAGCAGTAAAGGGGCGGTTACTGAAGCTTTCTTT,CASSKGAVTEAFF,-,TRBJ1-1,-,TRBV27
TGTGCCAGCAGCTTGATGGCTAGCGGGAGAGGGAAGCAGTACTTC,CASSLMASGRGKQYF,-,TRBJ2-7,TRBD2,TRBV5-4
TGTGCCAGCAGTTTCCCCATTGGAAACACTGAAGCTTTCTTT,CASSFPIGNTEAFF,-,TRBJ1-1,-,TRBV28
TGTGCCAGCAGTTTATTTGCTTCGGGGGCCTACGAGCAGTACTTC,CASSLFASGAYEQYF,few,TRBJ2-7,-,TRBV28
TGTGCCAGCAGCTGGGGGGTAGGGAACACCGGGGAGCTGTTTTTT,CASSWGVGNTGELFF,-,TRBJ2-2,-,TRBV5-6
TGTGCCAGCAGTCCCACGGTTGCGGGAGTAAGAGATACGCAGTATTTT,CASSPTVAGVRDTQYF,-,TRBJ2-3,TRBD2,TRBV6-6
TGTGCCAGTATGGTTCTAGGGGGGGGCCCCGAGACCCAGTACTTC,CASMVLGGGPETQYF,-,TRBJ2-5,-,TRBV19
TGTGCCAGTAGTGCCACCTTCACAGGGGCGGGCGGCTACACCTTC,CASSATFTGAGGYTF,-,TRBJ1-2,TRBD1,TRBV19
TGTGCCAGTAGTATGACGTTGAGCTCCTACAATGAGCAGTTCTTC,CASSMTLSSYNEQFF,-,TRBJ2-1,-,TRBV19
TGTGCCAGCACCCTTGGGGGAGCGGGAGATACGCAGTATTTT,CASTLGGAGDTQYF,-,TRBJ2-3,-,TRBV6-5
TGTGCCAGCCTAACCGGGAAATACGCCTACGAGCAGTACTTC,CASLTGKYAYEQYF,few,TRBJ2-7,-,TRBV2